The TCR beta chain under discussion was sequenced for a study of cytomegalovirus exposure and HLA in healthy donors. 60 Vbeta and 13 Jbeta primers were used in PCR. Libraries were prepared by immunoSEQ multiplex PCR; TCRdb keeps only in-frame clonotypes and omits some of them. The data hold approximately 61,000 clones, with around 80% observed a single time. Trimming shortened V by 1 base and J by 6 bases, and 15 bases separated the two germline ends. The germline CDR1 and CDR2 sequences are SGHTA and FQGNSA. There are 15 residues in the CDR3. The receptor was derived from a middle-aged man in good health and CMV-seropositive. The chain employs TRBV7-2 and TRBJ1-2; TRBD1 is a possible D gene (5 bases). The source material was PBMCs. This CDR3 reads CASSLVPGLTDGYTF. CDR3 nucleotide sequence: TGTGCCAGCAGCTTAGTGCCGGGACTAACGGATGGCTACACCTTC.